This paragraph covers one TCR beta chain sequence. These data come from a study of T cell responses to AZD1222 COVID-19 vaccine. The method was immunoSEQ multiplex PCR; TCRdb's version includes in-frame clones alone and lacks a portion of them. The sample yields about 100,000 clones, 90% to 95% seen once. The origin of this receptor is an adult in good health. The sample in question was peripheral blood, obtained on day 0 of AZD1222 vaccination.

For the CDR3, the DNA is TGCAGCTTATTACACGGTACAGATACGCAGTATTTT. Its protein is CSLLHGTDTQYF. The rearrangement joins TRBV29-1 to TRBJ2-3; D uncertain. V lost 8 bases and J 3 bases, leaving 12 bases between the germline ends. The germline V gene encodes CDR1 SQVTM and CDR2 ANQGSEA. The CDR3 has 12 residues.